This TCR beta chain was identified in a study of blood T cell repertoires in COVID-19. The overall study: Samples representing acute and convalescent COVID-19 were sourced from the United States, Italy and Spain. From T cells, B-cell-depleted T cells, or PBMCs came the material, which was cDNA or gDNA.

The V end lost 1 base, the J end lost 5 bases, and 20 bases lay between the germline ends. There are 17 residues in the CDR3. CDR1 and CDR2 from the germline V gene are SGHTA and FQGNSA. In the original processing: Amplified reference gene primers provided the basis for estimating nucleated cell counts. Assay: immunoSEQ multiplex PCR; the TCRdb copy retains only in-frame clones and omits some. V, J and clone size are taken as reported in that table, and D and trimming were inferred from the DNA itself. Among approximately 150,000 clones, 75% to 90% were seen once, and the ten largest hold 35% to 40%. This clone came up once.

This clonotype was sampled from a man aged 50 or older who had recovered from COVID-19. Sequenced material: peripheral blood. The chain links TRBV7-2 to TRBJ1-1, with D perhaps matching TRBD1 (6 bases). The CDR3 DNA is TGTGCCAGCAGCTTAGACCCCCCCGGGGGGCCTGATACTGAAGCTTTCTTT. The encoded protein is CASSLDPPGGPDTEAFF.